This T cell receptor beta chain comes out of a study of shared clonotypes between healthy human individuals. Regarding the study as a whole: The study found lower generation probabilities in non-shared clonotypes than in those shared by all four donors.

What CD8 memory combined were CD45RO+ cells and CCR7-negative CD45RA+ TemRA cells. The table came from immunoSEQ multiplex PCR; TCRdb's copy has only in-frame clones and leaves some out. The repertoire holds approximately 320,000 clones, with about nine tenths as singletons. As for this clone: Its antigen is not known.

This CDR3 contains 16 residues. V was clipped by 0 bases and J by 1 base; unmatched bases: 5. Germline V gene data show CDR1 as MNHEY and CDR2 as SVGAGI. The clonotype originates from a man between 18 and 29 years old in good health. What was sequenced was memory CD8+ T cells sorted from blood. This sample's subset: CD45RO+ cells pooled with CCR7-negative TemRA cells. The chain couples TRBV6-5 to TRBJ1-1; 7 bases align to TRBD1. The CDR3 DNA reads as TGTGCCAGCAGTTACTCCCGGACAGGAGAGAACACTGAAGCTTTCTTT. Translating it yields CASSYSRTGENTEAFF.